Presented here are 21 T cell receptor beta chains from one specimen sequenced in a study of vaccination effects on CD4 cells after COVID-19. Sequencing used immunoSEQ multiplex PCR; TCRdb keeps in-frame clones, though not all of them. The sample has 35,000 to 40,000 clones, about 78% seen once; the top ten hold over 15%. No antigen has been identified for these receptors. Antigen-specific CD4+ T cells were expanded (with viral peptide pools) by the ViraFEST assay ahead of sequencing. Following 10 days of culture, CD4+ T cells were isolated. This person's SARS-CoV-2 infection, confirmed by PCR, occurred between March and December 2020. Here the sequenced sample was CD4+ T cells from PBMCs cultured with HCoV-NL63 spike peptides, taken before COVID-19 vaccination. The receptors stem from a human donor who had a prior SARS-CoV-2 infection.

This clone has just one count. The rearrangement links TRBV18 to TRBJ1-5; D perhaps matches TRBD1 (5 bases). Trimming left V 3 bases short and J 6 bases short, with 9 bases between. This CDR3 has 13 amino acids. The germline V gene encodes CDR1 KGHSH and CDR2 LQKENI. The CDR3 DNA is TGTGCCAGCTCACCTTCAGGGACTCAGCCCCAGCATTTT. It translates to CASSPSGTQPQHF.

This clone rates as medium-sized. The chain uses TRBV5-1 and TRBJ2-1; D not certain. Trimming took 5 bases from V and 0 from J, leaving 12 bases between them. Germline V gene lookup returns CDR1 SGHRS and CDR2 YFSETQ. CDR3 size: 15 residues. CDR3 nucleotides: TGCGCCAGCAGGGGGTTGTGGGGCTCCTACAATGAGCAGTTCTTC. It yields the protein CASRGLWGSYNEQFF. The full variable domain, with the rest looked up from reference TRBV5-1 and TRBJ2-1, is KAGVTQTPRYLIKTRGQQVTLSCSPISGHRSVSWYQQTPGQGLQFLFEYFSETQRNKGNFPGRFSGRQFSNSRSEMNVSTLELGDSALYLCASRGLWGSYNEQFFGPGTRLTVL.

The chain carries TRBV27 and TRBJ2-1; 7 bases line up with TRBD2. The CDR3 is 15 amino acids. J gave up 4 bases and V 5 bases, and 8 bases lay outside the gene matches. Germline assignment: CDR1 MNHEY and CDR2 SMNVEV (reference sequence). The CDR3 region is CASSRPGLQYNEQFF. CDR3 coding DNA: TGTGCCAGCAGTCGCCCGGGACTACAATACAATGAGCAGTTCTTC.

Only one count was recorded for this clone. The J gene is TRBJ1-5, the V gene TRBV7-2; D unresolved. The CDR3 is 15 amino acids. Per the germline V gene, CDR1 is SGHTA and CDR2 is FQGNSA. V lost 5 bases and J lost 3, with 14 bases in between. The CDR3 loop reads CASSPVSLANQPQHF. The DNA for the CDR3 is TGTGCCAGCAGCCCCGTTTCACTCGCCAATCAGCCCCAGCATTTT.

This clone occurred a few times. V is TRBV6-5 and J is TRBJ1-1; TRBD1 might be the D (6 bases). The V end lost 4 bases, the J end lost 3 bases, and 15 bases lay between the germline ends. Looked up from germline, CDR1 is MNHEY and CDR2 is SVGAGI. This CDR3 is built from 15 residues. CDR3 sequence (DNA): TGTGCCAGCAGTTCCGTGACAGGAAGGGACACTGAAGCTTTCTTT. The encoded protein is CASSSVTGRDTEAFF.

The J gene is TRBJ2-2, the V gene TRBV15; no clear D gene. This CDR3 spans 14 amino acids. Germline CDR1 LNHNV, CDR2 YYDKDF (reference sequence). The ends were cut back, 0 bases at V and 6 bases at J, with 8 bases in the middle. The CDR3 nucleotides read TGTGCCACCAGCAGAGATCCGGTATCCGGGGAGCTGTTTTTT. Residues: CATSRDPVSGELFF.

This clone was observed a single time. The J gene is TRBJ1-2, the V gene TRBV7-9; the D is unclear. This CDR3 spans 13 amino acids. Germline V gene lookup returns CDR1 SEHNR and CDR2 FQNEAQ (reference sequence). The V and J ends lost 5 bases and 2 bases respectively, with 9 bases between them. CDR3 protein: CASSPYINYGYTF. The CDR3 nucleotides are TGTGCCAGCAGCCCTTACATCAACTATGGCTACACCTTC.

This clone was detected only a few times. The chain is built from TRBV24-1 and TRBJ2-1; D unclear. Trimming left V 7 bases short and J 0 bases short, with 15 bases between. Germline-derived CDR1 and CDR2 are KGHDR and SFDVKD. There are 16 residues in the CDR3. The CDR3 nucleotides are TGTGCCACCAGCGCCCCGAGCAGAGGCTCCTACAATGAGCAGTTCTTC. This codes for CATSAPSRGSYNEQFF.

The chain joins TRBV19 to TRBJ2-1, with 13 positions matching TRBD2. V shed 3 bases and J 7 bases; nucleotides not matched to a gene: 3. The CDR3 covers 15 residues. Per germline, CDR1 LNHDA and CDR2 SQIVND (reference sequence). Here the CDR3 DNA reads TGTGCCAGTAGTATCGGACTAGCGGGGGTGAATGAGCAGTTCTTC. This gives the protein CASSIGLAGVNEQFF.

The CDR3 sequence: CASPWFVFEDRGAQPQHF. CDR3 nucleotide sequence: TGTGCTAGCCCTTGGTTTGTCTTTGAGGACAGGGGTGCTCAGCCCCAGCATTTT. The V call is TRBV7-7, the J call TRBJ1-5; 9 nucleotides match TRBD1. Germline CDR1 and CDR2: SSHAT and FNYEAQ (reference sequence). This CDR3 is built from 18 residues. The full variable domain, its missing parts supplied by reference TRBV7-7 and TRBJ1-5, is GAGVSQSPRYKVTKRGQDVTLRCDPISSHATLYWYQQALGQGPEFLTYFNYEAQPDKSGLPSDRFSAERPEGSISTLTIQRTEQRDSAMYRCASPWFVFEDRGAQPQHFGDGTRLSIL.

This chain uses TRBV6-2 or TRBV6-3 with TRBJ1-2; 8 bases are shared with TRBD1. V lost 5 bases to trimming and J lost 8 bases; unmatched junction nucleotides: 10. Germline CDR1 reads MNHEY; CDR2 reads SVGEGT. The CDR3 runs 14 residues. CDR3 loop: CASSPRRQGSGYTF. The CDR3 DNA is TGTGCCAGCAGTCCAAGAAGACAGGGGAGCGGCTACACCTTC.

The chain joins TRBV7-9 to TRBJ2-1; D may be TRBD2 (6 bases). The CDR3 extends over 15 amino acids. Germline-derived CDR1 and CDR2 are SEHNR and FQNEAQ (reference sequence). V was pared by 0 bases and J by 3 bases, with 9 bases between. Here the CDR3 DNA reads TGTGCCAGCAGCTTAGCTCTCGGGGGCTACAATGAGCAGTTCTTC. This codes for CASSLALGGYNEQFF.

In this sample, this clone turned up a few times. The chain carries TRBV7-2 and TRBJ2-1; D not resolved. This CDR3 is 15 amino acids long. Trimming pared 2 bases from V and 4 bases from J, leaving 12 bases between. Germline V gives CDR1 SGHTA, CDR2 FQGNSA. The CDR3 here is CASSLPPALYNEQFF. As DNA, the CDR3 is TGTGCCAGCAGCTTACCGCCTGCCTTATACAATGAGCAGTTCTTC.

This clone was seen a few times. The J gene is TRBJ1-2, the V gene TRBV10-3, with TRBD1 identical over 10 bases. J lost 1 base, V lost 5 bases, and 4 bases had no gene match. The germline V gene has CDR1 ENHRY and CDR2 SYGVKD. This CDR3 has 15 amino acids. The CDR3: CAISHRDRGNYGYTF. DNA for the CDR3: TGTGCCATCAGTCACCGGGACAGGGGTAACTATGGCTACACCTTC.

This chain uses TRBV7-8 with TRBJ2-1, with TRBD2 as a possible D gene (6 bases). Germline assignment: CDR1 SGHVS and CDR2 FQNEAQ. The germline V and J ends were trimmed by 4 bases and 5 bases, with 15 bases remaining between them. The CDR3 is 15 residues long. CDR3 region: CASSSSEGLNNEQFF. The CDR3 DNA reads TGTGCCAGCAGCTCGTCGGAGGGACTTAACAATGAGCAGTTCTTC.

The chain recombines TRBV24-1 with TRBJ2-1; TRBD1 or TRBD2 may be the D gene (5 bases each). CDR1 and CDR2 from the germline V gene are KGHDR and SFDVKD. This CDR3 spans 16 amino acids. V was cut by 3 bases and J by 2 bases, with 13 bases left in between. The DNA of the CDR3 is TGTGCCACCAGTGATGTGACGGGACGGGCCTACAATGAGCAGTTCTTC. Its translation: CATSDVTGRAYNEQFF.

Concerning this clone itself: This specimen includes other DNA sequences encoding the same CDR3. V and J are TRBV3-1 (or the pseudogene TRBV3-2) and TRBJ2-7; no firm D call. Germline V lookup: CDR1 LGHDT, CDR2 YNNKEL (reference sequence). V gave up 3 bases and J gave up 9 bases, with 18 bases separating them. This CDR3 has 14 residues. CDR3: CASSHIPRAGAQYF. The DNA of the CDR3 is TGTGCCAGCAGCCACATCCCTCGGGCCGGAGCGCAGTACTTC.

This chain links TRBV9 with TRBJ2-6; D ambiguous. V dropped 6 bases and J dropped 0 bases, with 10 bases sitting between them. Germline CDR1 SGDLS, CDR2 YYNGEE. CDR3 size: 15 residues. CDR3 in amino acids: CASTKGNSGANVLTF. The CDR3 region has the DNA TGTGCCAGCACCAAAGGGAACTCTGGGGCCAACGTCCTGACTTTC.

The chain links TRBV6-5 to TRBJ2-1; TRBD2 matches 12 bases. V trimming: 7 bases; J trimming: 7 bases; junction bases outside the gene matches: 8. CDR1 is MNHEY, CDR2 SVGAGI, per germline. The CDR3 covers 15 residues. The CDR3 loop reads CASNLLAGGRNEQFF. The CDR3 region has the DNA TGTGCCAGCAATCTTCTAGCGGGGGGGAGGAATGAGCAGTTCTTC.

This clone showed up just once. The rearrangement links TRBV5-6 to TRBJ1-3; D gene uncertain. Germline V gene data show CDR1 as SGHDT and CDR2 as YYEEEE. The V end lost 2 bases, the J end lost 0 bases, and 9 bases lay between the germline ends. CDR3 length: 15 amino acids. Here the CDR3 reads CASSFRLSSGNTIYF. The CDR3 DNA follows: TGTGCCAGCAGCTTTCGACTGAGCTCTGGAAACACCATATATTTT.

This clone was counted only a few times. This chain connects TRBV2 to TRBJ1-2; D is perhaps TRBD1 (6 bases). Germline V lookup: CDR1 SNHLY, CDR2 FYNNEI. The CDR3 length is 13 residues. V lost 7 bases to trimming and J lost 0 bases, with 9 bases between them. CDR3 sequence: CASTGGANYGYTF. The CDR3 bases are TGTGCCAGCACCGGGGGCGCTAACTATGGCTACACCTTC. Filled out from reference TRBV2 and TRBJ1-2, the complete variable domain reads EPEVTQTPSHQVTQMGQEVILRCVPISNHLYFYWYRQILGQKVEFLVSFYNNEISEKSEIFDDQFSVERPDGSNFTLKIRSTKLEDSAMYFCASTGGANYGYTFGSGTRLTVV.